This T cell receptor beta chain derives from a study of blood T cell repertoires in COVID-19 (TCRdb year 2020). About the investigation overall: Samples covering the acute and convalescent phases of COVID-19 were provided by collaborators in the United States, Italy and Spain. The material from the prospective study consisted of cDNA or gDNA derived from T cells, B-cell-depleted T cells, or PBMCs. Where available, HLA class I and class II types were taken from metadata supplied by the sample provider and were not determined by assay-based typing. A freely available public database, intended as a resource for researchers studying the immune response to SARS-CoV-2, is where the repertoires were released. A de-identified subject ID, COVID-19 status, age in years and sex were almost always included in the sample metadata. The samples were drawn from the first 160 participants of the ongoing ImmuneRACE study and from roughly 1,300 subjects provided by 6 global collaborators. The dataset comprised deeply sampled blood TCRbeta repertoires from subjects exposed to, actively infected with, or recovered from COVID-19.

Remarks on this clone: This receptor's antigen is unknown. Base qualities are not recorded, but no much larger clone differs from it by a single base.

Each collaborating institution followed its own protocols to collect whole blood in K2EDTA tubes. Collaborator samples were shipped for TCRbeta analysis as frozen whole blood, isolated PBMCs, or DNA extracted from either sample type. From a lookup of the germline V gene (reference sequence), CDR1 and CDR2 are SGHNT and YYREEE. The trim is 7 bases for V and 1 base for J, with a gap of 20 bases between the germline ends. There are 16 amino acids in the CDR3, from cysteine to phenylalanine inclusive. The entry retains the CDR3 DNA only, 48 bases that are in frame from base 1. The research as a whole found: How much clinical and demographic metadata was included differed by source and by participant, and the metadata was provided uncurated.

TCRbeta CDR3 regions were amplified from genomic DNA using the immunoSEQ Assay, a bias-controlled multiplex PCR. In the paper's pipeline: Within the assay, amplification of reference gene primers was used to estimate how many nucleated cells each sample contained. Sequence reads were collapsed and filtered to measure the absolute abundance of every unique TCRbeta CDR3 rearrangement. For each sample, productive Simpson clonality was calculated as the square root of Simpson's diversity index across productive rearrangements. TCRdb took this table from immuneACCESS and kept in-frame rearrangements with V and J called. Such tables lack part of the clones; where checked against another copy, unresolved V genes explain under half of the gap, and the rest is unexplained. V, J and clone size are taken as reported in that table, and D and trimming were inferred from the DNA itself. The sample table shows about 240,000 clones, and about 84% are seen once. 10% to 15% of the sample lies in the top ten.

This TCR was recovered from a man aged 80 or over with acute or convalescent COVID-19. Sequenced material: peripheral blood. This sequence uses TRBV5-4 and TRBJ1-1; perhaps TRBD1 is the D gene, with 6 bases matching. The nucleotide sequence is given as TGTGCCAGCGGCAAGAACATACAGGGCCGGAACACTGAAGCTTTCTTT. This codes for CASGKNIQGRNTEAFF.